This T cell receptor (beta chain) was identified in a study of PD-1 blockade in classical Hodgkin lymphoma. Findings of the study overall: Reports indicated that newly diagnosed patients had lower baseline TCR diversity than healthy donors did. By C4D1 there was a significant rise in CD4+ TCR diversity but not in CD8+ TCR diversity.

Worth noting for this clone: Its matching antigen is unknown.

Profiling relied on immunoSEQ multiplex PCR, and the TCRdb table lists in-frame clones only, not all of them. The sample has some 17,000 clones, around two thirds seen once. As for time point: cycle 4 day 1 (C4D1), after around six weeks of nivolumab. Every one of the patients relapsed after autologous stem cell transplantation (brentuximab vedotin exposure was variable). The best responses consisted of complete response, partial response or progressive disease. V was trimmed by 4 bases and J by 5 bases, leaving 5 bases between them. Germline loops: CDR1 SQVTM, CDR2 ANQGSEA. The CDR3 covers 11 residues.

The sequence was collected from a human donor with classical Hodgkin lymphoma. V is TRBV29-1 and J is TRBJ2-2, with D hard to call. The specimen was peripheral blood mononuclear cells (PBMCs), collected before the fourth cycle of nivolumab. The CDR3 DNA is TGCAGCGTTGCCACAACCGGGGAGCTGTTTTTT. Its translation: CSVATTGELFF.